These T cell receptor beta chains were read from a single sample in a study of T-cell reconstitution after alpha-beta-depleted transplantation in children. In TCRdb, the PCR reads were re-called with MiXCR into one record per CDR3 protein. Of about 980,000 distinct CDR3 sequences in the sample, roughly 29% are singletons; the top ten hold roughly 27%. Here the sequenced sample was PBMCs, mostly from graft donor cells, taken 360 days after TCRalphabeta/CD19-depleted stem cell transplant. Source of these receptors: a boy in the first two years of life who had a stem cell transplant for SCID, so the T cells may come from the graft donor. The CDR3 runs from the conserved cysteine through the conserved F or W. The D gene is left open where the match is weak. Some rows mark clone size as missing; the rest say once, few, many or name a class of expanded clone.

j_call | d_call | clone_size | v_call | cdr3_nt | cdr3_aa
TRBJ1-2 | . | . | TRBV25-1 | TGTGCCAGCACCCAAGGCAGTAACTATGGCTACACCTTC | CASTQGSNYGYTF
TRBJ2-3 | . | . | TRBV28 | TGTGCCAGCAGTTTACTTCTCCTAGTAGCGTCCCCCGGAGATACGCAGTATTTT | CASSLLLLVASPGDTQYF
TRBJ2-7 | TRBD2 | once | TRBV5-1 | TGCGCCAGCTCGGCCCCAGGACTAGTTCACGAGCAGTACTTC | CASSAPGLVHEQYF
TRBJ1-6 | TRBD1 | . | TRBV6-1 | TGTGCCACCTGGACAGGGGGCTTTGGTAATTCACCCCTCCACTTT | CATWTGGFGNSPLHF
TRBJ2-2 | TRBD2 | few | TRBV5-1 | TGTGCCAGCAGTCCCAGCGGGGCGAACACCGGGGAGCTGTTTTTT | CASSPSGANTGELFF
TRBJ2-3 | . | . | TRBV7-3 | TGTGCCAGCAGTCGGGGGTATGGGGGCACAGATACGCAGTATTTT | CASSRGYGGTDTQYF
TRBJ2-1 | . | . | TRBV2 | TGTGCCAGCAGTGAGGAGGGGTCCTCCTACAATGAGCAGTTCTTC | CASSEEGSSYNEQFF
TRBJ2-3 | . | . | TRBV10-2 | TGCGCCAGCAGCCACGACCAGCCCCCCCTGTCGCAGTATTTT | CASSHDQPPLSQYF
TRBJ2-6 | TRBD1 | . | TRBV11-1 | TGTGCCAGCAGCTTAGGCCGGGTGAGGGACAGCTTCTCTGGGGCCAACGTCCTGACTTTC | CASSLGRVRDSFSGANVLTF
TRBJ2-5 | TRBD1 | once | TRBV27 | TGTGCCAGCAGTTTAGGGACAGGTCTAGGAGAGACCCAGTACTTC | CASSLGTGLGETQYF
TRBJ2-1 | . | few | TRBV20-1 | TGCAGTGCCTACAACCCGAGAGGGGTGAATGAGCAGTTCTTC | CSAYNPRGVNEQFF
TRBJ2-1 | . | . | TRBV9 | TGTGCCAGCAGCGTACCATCTTCTAGCTCCTACAATGAGCAGTTCTTC | CASSVPSSSSYNEQFF
TRBJ2-7 | . | many | TRBV7-2 | TGTGCCAGCAGCCTTTTTGTCGAGCAGTACTTC | CASSLFVEQYF
TRBJ1-1 | TRBD1 | few | TRBV4-1 | TGCGCCAGCAGAAAGTGGCACCGGGACAGGGGGCGTAGGGCTGACACTGAAGCTTTCTTT | CASRKWHRDRGRRADTEAFF
TRBJ2-7 | TRBD1 | . | TRBV7-9 | TGTGCCAGCAGCCGGGACAGGTCTCCCCACGAGCAGTACTTC | CASSRDRSPHEQYF
TRBJ2-7 | . | . | TRBV20-1 | TGCAGTGCTACTCATACCTCCTACGAGCAGTACTTC | CSATHTSYEQYF
TRBJ2-7 | TRBD1 | . | TRBV7-8 | TGTGCCAGCAGCTTAGAGGGGGACAGCCCCAAGACTTCCTACGAGCAGTACTTC | CASSLEGDSPKTSYEQYF
TRBJ1-2 | . | . | TRBV7-3 | TGTGCCAGCAGCCCCGAACCCGGCGACCCCGGCTACACCTTC | CASSPEPGDPGYTF